This TCR beta chain comes out of a study of control samples from healthy donors and cancer patients. Method: immunoSEQ multiplex PCR; TCRdb's copy keeps in-frame clones and lacks some. The table has tens of thousands of clones, around 91% seen once; the top ten hold more than 15%. The clonotype originates from a man aged 30 to 45 in good health. Sequenced input: blood.

The CDR3 DNA is TGTGCCTACCAGACAGGGAGATCCGAGCAGTACTTC. It specifies CAYQTGRSEQYF. The J gene is TRBJ2-7, the V gene TRBV30; 7 bases are shared with TRBD1. The CDR3 sequence is 12 residues long. The V gene's germline CDR1 is GTSNPN and CDR2 SVGIG (reference sequence). V gave up 7 bases and J gave up 6 bases; unmatched junction bases: 9.